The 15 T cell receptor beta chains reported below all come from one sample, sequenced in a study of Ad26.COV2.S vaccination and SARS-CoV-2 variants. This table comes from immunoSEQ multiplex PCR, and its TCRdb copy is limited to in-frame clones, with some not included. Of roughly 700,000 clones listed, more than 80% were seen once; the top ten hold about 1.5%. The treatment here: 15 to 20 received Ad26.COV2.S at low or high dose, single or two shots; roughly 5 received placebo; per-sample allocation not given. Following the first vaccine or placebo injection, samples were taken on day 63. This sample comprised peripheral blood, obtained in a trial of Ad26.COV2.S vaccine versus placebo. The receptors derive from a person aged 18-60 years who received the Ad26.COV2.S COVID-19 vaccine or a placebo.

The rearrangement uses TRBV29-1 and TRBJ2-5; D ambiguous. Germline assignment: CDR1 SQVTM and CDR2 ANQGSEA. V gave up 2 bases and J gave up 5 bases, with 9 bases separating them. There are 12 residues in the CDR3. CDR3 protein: CSVERAPETQYF. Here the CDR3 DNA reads TGCAGCGTTGAACGGGCCCCGGAGACCCAGTACTTC. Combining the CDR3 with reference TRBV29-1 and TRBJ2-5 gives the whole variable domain SAVISQKPSRDICQRGTSLTIQCQVDSQVTMMFWYRQQPGQSLTLIATANQGSEATYESGFVIDKFPISRPNLTFSTLTVSNMSPEDSSIYLCSVERAPETQYFGPGTRLLVL.

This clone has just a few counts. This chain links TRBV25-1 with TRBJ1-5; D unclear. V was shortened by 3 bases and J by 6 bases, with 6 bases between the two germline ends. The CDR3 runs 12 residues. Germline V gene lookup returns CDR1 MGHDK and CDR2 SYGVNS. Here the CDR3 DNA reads TGTGCCAGCAGTGATGGCGTTCAGCCCCAGCATTTT. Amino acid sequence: CASSDGVQPQHF.

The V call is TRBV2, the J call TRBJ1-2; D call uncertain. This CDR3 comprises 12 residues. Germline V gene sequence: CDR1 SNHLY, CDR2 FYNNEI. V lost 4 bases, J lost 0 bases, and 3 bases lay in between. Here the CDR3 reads CASSAANYGYTF. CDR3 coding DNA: TGTGCCAGCAGTGCAGCTAACTATGGCTACACCTTC.

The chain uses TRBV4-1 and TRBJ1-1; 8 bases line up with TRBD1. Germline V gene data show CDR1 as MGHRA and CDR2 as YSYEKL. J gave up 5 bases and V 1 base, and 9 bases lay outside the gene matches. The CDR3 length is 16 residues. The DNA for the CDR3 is TGCGCCAGCAGCCAAGGGCGTATGACAGGGGATACTGAAGCTTTCTTT. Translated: CASSQGRMTGDTEAFF.

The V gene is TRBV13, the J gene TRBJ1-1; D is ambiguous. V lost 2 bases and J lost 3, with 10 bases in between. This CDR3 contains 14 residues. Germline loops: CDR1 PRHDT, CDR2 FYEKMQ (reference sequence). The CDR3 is CASSLRMGYTEAFF. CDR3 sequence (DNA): TGTGCCAGCAGCTTACGAATGGGTTACACTGAAGCTTTCTTT.

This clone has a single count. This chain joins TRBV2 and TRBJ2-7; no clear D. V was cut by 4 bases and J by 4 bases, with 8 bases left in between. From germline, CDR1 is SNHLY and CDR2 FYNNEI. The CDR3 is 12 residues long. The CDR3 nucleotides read TGTGCCAGCAGTGTCTTGGGATACGAGCAGTACTTC. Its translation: CASSVLGYEQYF.

The CDR3 reads CASSQAFLVDNEQFF. The DNA for the CDR3 is TGTGCCAGCAGCCAAGCTTTTTTAGTAGACAATGAGCAGTTCTTC. The chain carries TRBV4-2 and TRBJ2-1, with unresolved D. Germline V CDR1 and CDR2: LGHNA, YNFKEQ. The CDR3 loop spans 15 amino acids. Trimming cost V 1 base and J 5 bases, with 12 bases left between them.

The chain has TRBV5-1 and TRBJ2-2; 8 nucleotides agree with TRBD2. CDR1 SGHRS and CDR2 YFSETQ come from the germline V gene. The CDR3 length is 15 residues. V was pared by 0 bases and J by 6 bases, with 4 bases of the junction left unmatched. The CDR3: CASSLVGLASGELFF. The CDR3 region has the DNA TGCGCCAGCAGCTTGGTCGGACTAGCTTCCGGGGAGCTGTTTTTT.

CDR3 amino acids: CASSPTNYEQYF. CDR3 sequence (DNA): TGTGCCAGCAGTCCCACCAACTACGAGCAGTACTTC. The chain employs TRBV6-6 and TRBJ2-7; no clear D gene. The V gene's germline CDR1 is MNHNY and CDR2 SVGAGI (reference sequence). Deletions cut 5 bases from V and 3 bases from J, with 8 bases between. This CDR3 is built from 12 residues.

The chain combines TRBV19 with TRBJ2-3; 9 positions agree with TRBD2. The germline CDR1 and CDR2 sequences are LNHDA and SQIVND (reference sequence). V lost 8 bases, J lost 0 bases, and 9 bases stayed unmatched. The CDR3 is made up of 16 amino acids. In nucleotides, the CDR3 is TGTGCCAGTCCTCCAGGACTAGCGCAGAGCACAGATACGCAGTATTTT. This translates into CASPPGLAQSTDTQYF.

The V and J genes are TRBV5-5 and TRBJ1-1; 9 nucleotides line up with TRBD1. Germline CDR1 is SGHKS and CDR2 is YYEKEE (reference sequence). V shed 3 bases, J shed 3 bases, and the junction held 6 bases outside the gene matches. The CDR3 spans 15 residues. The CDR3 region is CASSSGTGTYTEAFF. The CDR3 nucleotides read TGTGCCAGCAGCTCCGGGACAGGGACTTACACTGAAGCTTTCTTT.

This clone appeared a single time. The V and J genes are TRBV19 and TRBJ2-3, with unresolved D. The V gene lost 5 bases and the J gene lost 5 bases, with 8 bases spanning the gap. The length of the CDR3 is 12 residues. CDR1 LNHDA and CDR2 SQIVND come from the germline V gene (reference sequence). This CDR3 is CASSRRGDTQYF. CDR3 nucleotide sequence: TGTGCCAGTAGTCGCAGAGGAGATACGCAGTATTTT. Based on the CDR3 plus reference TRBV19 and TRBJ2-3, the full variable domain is DGGITQSPKYLFRKEGQNVTLSCEQNLNHDAMYWYRQDPGQGLRLIYYSQIVNDFQKGDIAEGYSVSREKKESFPLTVTSAQKNPTAFYLCASSRRGDTQYFGPGTRLTVL.

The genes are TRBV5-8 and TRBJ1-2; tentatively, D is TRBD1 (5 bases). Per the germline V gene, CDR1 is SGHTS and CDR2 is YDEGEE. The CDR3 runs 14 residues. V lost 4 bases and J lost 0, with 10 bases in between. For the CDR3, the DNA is TGTGCCAGCAGCCAGACAGCGACTAACTATGGCTACACCTTC. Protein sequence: CASSQTATNYGYTF.

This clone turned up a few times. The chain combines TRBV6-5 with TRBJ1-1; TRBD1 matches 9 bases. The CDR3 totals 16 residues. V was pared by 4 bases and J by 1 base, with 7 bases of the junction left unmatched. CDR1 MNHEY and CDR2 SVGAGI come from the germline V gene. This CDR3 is CASSSGTGTGNTEAFF. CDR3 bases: TGTGCCAGCAGTTCCGGGACAGGGACAGGGAACACTGAAGCTTTCTTT.

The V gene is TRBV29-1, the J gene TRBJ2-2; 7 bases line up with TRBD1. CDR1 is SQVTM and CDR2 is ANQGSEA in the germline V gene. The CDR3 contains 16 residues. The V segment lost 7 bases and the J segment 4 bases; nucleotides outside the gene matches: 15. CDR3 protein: CSAQTYTGTATGELFF. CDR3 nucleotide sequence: TGCAGCGCCCAAACCTATACGGGGACAGCCACCGGGGAGCTGTTTTTT.